There are a few counts of the clone carrying this TCR beta chain. Its specificity is not known. These data belong to a study of T cells in localized non-small cell lung cancer. Study-wide results and caveats: There was higher T cell clonality in uninvolved adjacent lung than in tumor, and it was highest there.

Sequencing used immunoSEQ multiplex PCR; TCRdb keeps in-frame clones, though not all of them. The sample contains approximately 4,800 clones, around 30% of which appear only once. Trimming took 5 bases from V and 5 from J; bases not matched to a gene: 17. The CDR3 runs 17 residues. The V and J genes are TRBV7-1 and TRBJ2-5; the match to TRBD2 covers 7 bases. TRBV7-1 is recorded as an ORF, its role being uncertain. The sequence came from a male donor at least 60 years old with stage III lung adenocarcinoma. Specimen: lung tumor tissue, collected before any cancer treatment. The DNA for the CDR3 is TGTGCCAGCAGCGTATGGACGGGAGGCCCCTCCGGGGAGACCCAGTACTTC. This encodes CASSVWTGGPSGETQYF.